The 13 T cell receptor beta chains reported below all come from one sample, sequenced in a study of T cells in Graves' hyperthyroidism and ophthalmopathy. The source material, RNA transcripts, was used to amplify TCR beta CDR3 regions. Initially, a first-round RT-PCR of the TCR CDR3 employed the HTBI primer set. TCRdb reprocessed the multiplex PCR reads with MiXCR, giving one entry per CDR3 protein. Here the sample spans approximately 430,000 distinct CDR3 sequences, less than 20% being singletons. Sequenced input: blood. The receptors originated from a woman younger than 30 with Graves' hyperthyroidism.

This rearrangement joins TRBV4-2 to TRBJ2-2; D is ambiguous. This CDR3 spans 13 amino acids. Trimming took 1 base from V and 7 from J, leaving 7 bases between them. Looked up from germline, CDR1 is LGHNA and CDR2 is YNFKEQ. The CDR3 reads CASSQGILGELFF. The CDR3, as DNA: TGTGCCAGCAGCCAAGGGATCCTCGGGGAGCTGTTTTTT.

The sample holds many counts of this clonotype. The rearrangement uses TRBV5-1 and TRBJ2-3, with D perhaps assigned TRBD1 or TRBD2 (5 bases each). CDR1 is SGHRS, CDR2 YFSETQ, per germline. This CDR3 is 16 amino acids long. The V and J ends lost 2 bases and 7 bases respectively, with 20 bases between them. The chain's CDR3 is CASSFGGTGLRNTQYF. CDR3 sequence (DNA): TGCGCCAGCAGCTTTGGGGGAACGGGGCTCCGGAATACGCAGTATTTT.

For this clonotype: This clone may be a read error of a much larger clone one base away. The chain joins TRBV28 to TRBJ2-1; D is perhaps TRBD1 (6 bases). CDR1 and CDR2 from the germline V gene are MDHEN and SYDVKM. The CDR3 is made up of 15 amino acids. CDR3 protein: CASSLPRGQNNERFF. The CDR3 nucleotides are TGTGCCAGCAGTTTACCGCGAGGACAGAACAATGAGCGGTTCTTC.

The chain combines TRBV4-1 with TRBJ2-2, with 10 positions matching TRBD1. Germline V gives CDR1 MGHRA, CDR2 YSYEKL. The length of the CDR3 is 15 residues. V dropped 0 bases and J dropped 6; count of bases not matched to a gene: 1. The DNA of the CDR3 is TGCGCCAGCAGCCAAGAAGGGACAGGGGCCGGGGAGCTGTTTTTT. Its translation is CASSQEGTGAGELFF.

This clonotype was observed many times. The V and J genes are TRBV20-1 and TRBJ2-1; TRBD2 matches at 8 bases. The germline V gene has CDR1 DFQATT and CDR2 SNEGSKA (reference sequence). Trimming removed 4 bases from V and 1 base from J; junction bases left unmatched: 3. This CDR3 contains 14 residues. In nucleotides, the CDR3 is TGCAGTGCTAAGGAGCGGGGGTCCTACAATGAGCAGTTCTTC. As protein: CSAKERGSYNEQFF.

This rearrangement joins TRBV20-1 to TRBJ2-5; D is possibly TRBD2 (5 bases). The CDR3 sequence is 12 residues long. The germline V gene encodes CDR1 DFQATT and CDR2 SNEGSKA (reference sequence). The CDR3 coding sequence is TGCAGAGTTGACCAGAGGGAAGAGACCCAGTACTTC. Amino acid sequence: CRVDQREETQYF.

This clonotype occurred many times. V and J are TRBV12-3 or TRBV12-4 and TRBJ2-7; D is tentatively TRBD1 or TRBD2 (5 bases each). With 6 bases removed from V and 2 bases from J, the gap between germline ends came to 17 bases. The CDR3 runs 15 residues. CDR3 protein: CASSQGTDKTYEQYF. DNA for the CDR3: TGTGCCAGCAGCCAAGGGACGGATAAAACCTACGAGCAGTACTTC.

There are many counts of this clonotype. This chain connects TRBV18 to TRBJ2-3; weak D call: TRBD1 (6 bases). V gave up 4 bases and J gave up 0 bases, with 11 bases separating them. CDR1 and CDR2 from the germline V gene are KGHSH and LQKENI. The CDR3 runs 15 residues. Written as DNA, the CDR3 is TGTGCCAGCTCACGCCCGGGACAAAGCACAGATACGCAGTATTTT. Amino acid sequence: CASSRPGQSTDTQYF.

This clonotype was counted only a few times. The chain links TRBV12-3 or TRBV12-4 to TRBJ2-7; D ambiguous. This CDR3 contains 13 residues. V lost 5 bases and J 2 bases, leaving 10 bases between the germline ends. The CDR3 bases are TGTGCCAGCAGTCTAGGGCAGCCCTACGAGCAGTACTTC. This sequence encodes CASSLGQPYEQYF.

This clonotype has a handful of counts. The rearrangement uses TRBV24-1 and TRBJ2-5; D ambiguous. This CDR3 is 13 amino acids long. Per germline, CDR1 KGHDR and CDR2 SFDVKD. V was shortened by 0 bases and J by 0 bases, with 1 base between the two germline ends. The CDR3 spells CATSDLNQETQYF. The CDR3 nucleotides read TGTGCCACCAGTGATTTGAACCAAGAGACCCAGTACTTC.

This clonotype was counted at least ten times. The rearrangement joins TRBV7-9 to TRBJ2-7; no definite D call. The ends were cut back, 1 base at V and 2 bases at J, with 9 bases in the middle. Germline CDR1 and CDR2: SEHNR and FQNEAQ (reference sequence). CDR3 length equals 14 residues. DNA for the CDR3: TGTGCCAGCAGCTTAGTTCCAGGTACCTACGAGCAGTACTTC. Its protein product is CASSLVPGTYEQYF. Variable domain in full (rest from reference TRBV7-9 and TRBJ2-7): DTGVSQNPRHKITKRGQNVTFRCDPISEHNRLYWYRQTLGQGPEFLTYFQNEAQLEKSRLLSDRFSAERPKGSFSTLEIQRTEQGDSAMYLCASSLVPGTYEQYFGPGTRLTVT.

This clonotype was seen ten or more times. CDR3 region: CAIRGAARTDTQYF. For the CDR3, the DNA is TGTGCCATCAGGGGAGCCGCTCGCACAGATACGCAGTATTTT. The chain employs TRBV10-3 and TRBJ2-3, with D possibly being TRBD2 (5 bases). The V and J ends lost 6 bases and 1 base respectively, with 11 bases between them. Germline CDR1 and CDR2: ENHRY and SYGVKD. The CDR3 sequence is 14 residues long.

This clonotype was counted many times. The chain employs TRBV7-2 and TRBJ2-5; no firm D call. The germline gives CDR1 SGHTA, CDR2 FQGNSA. There are 12 residues in the CDR3. Trimming took 5 bases from V and 5 from J, leaving 9 bases between them. CDR3: CASSPQEETQYF. For the CDR3, the DNA is TGTGCCAGCAGCCCCCAGGAGGAGACCCAGTACTTC. Drawing the rest from reference TRBV7-2 and TRBJ2-5, the complete variable domain is GAGVSQSPSNKVTEKGKDVELRCDPISGHTALYWYRQSLGQGLEFLIYFQGNSAPDKSGLPSDRFSAERTGGSVSTLTIQRTQQEDSAVYLCASSPQEETQYFGPGTRLLVL.